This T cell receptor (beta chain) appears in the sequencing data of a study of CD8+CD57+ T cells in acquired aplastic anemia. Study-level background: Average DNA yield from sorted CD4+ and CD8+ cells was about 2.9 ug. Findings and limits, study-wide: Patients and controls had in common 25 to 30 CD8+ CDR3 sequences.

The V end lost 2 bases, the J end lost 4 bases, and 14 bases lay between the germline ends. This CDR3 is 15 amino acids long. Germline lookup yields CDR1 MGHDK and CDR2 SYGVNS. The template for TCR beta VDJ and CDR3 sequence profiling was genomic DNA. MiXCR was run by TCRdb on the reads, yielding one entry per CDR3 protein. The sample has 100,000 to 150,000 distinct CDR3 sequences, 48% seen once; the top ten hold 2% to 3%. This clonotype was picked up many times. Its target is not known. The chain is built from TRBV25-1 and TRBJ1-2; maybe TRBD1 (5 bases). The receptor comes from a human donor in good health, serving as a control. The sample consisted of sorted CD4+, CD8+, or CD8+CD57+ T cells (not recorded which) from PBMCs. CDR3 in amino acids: CASSEVGGVSYGYTF. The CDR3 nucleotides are TGTGCCAGCAGTGAAGTAGGAGGGGTCAGCTATGGCTACACCTTC.